These T cell receptor beta chains were read from a single sample in a study of CD8+ T cells in alopecia areata. Generated by immunoSEQ multiplex PCR, the TCRdb table keeps only in-frame clones and is missing some. Found here are roughly 97,000 clones, 41% of them singletons; the top ten hold roughly 1.3%. The sequenced sample consisted of CD4+ T cells sorted from blood. The receptors stem from a human donor with alopecia areata. Each CDR3 is given with its conserved first and last residue. The D gene is left open where the match is weak. Rows give clone size only sometimes, using once, few, many, or a class for an expanded clone.

d_call clone_size cdr3_length j_call v_call cdr3_aa cdr3_nt
- once 17 TRBJ2-5 TRBV9 CASSVSPGTSNQETQYF TGTGCCAGCAGCGTATCCCCGGGGACTTCTAACCAAGAGACCCAGTACTTC
TRBD2 - 15 TRBJ2-7 TRBV5-1 CASSSSGSGSVEQYF TGCGCCAGCAGCTCTAGCGGTAGCGGGAGTGTGGAGCAGTACTTC
TRBD1 - 16 TRBJ2-7 TRBV14 CASSEFAGTGADEQYF TGTGCCAGCAGCGAGTTTGCCGGGACAGGGGCAGACGAGCAGTACTTC
TRBD2 - 15 TRBJ2-5 TRBV5-1 CASSPKGLDGETQYF TGCGCCAGCAGCCCGAAAGGACTAGACGGAGAGACCCAGTACTTC
- - 11 TRBJ2-1 TRBV5-4 CASSASDEQFF TGTGCCAGCAGCGCCTCTGATGAGCAGTTCTTC
- - 15 TRBJ1-1 TRBV27 CASSGRGLENTEAFF TGTGCCAGCAGTGGGAGGGGTCTGGAGAACACTGAAGCTTTCTTT
TRBD2 few 14 TRBJ2-1 TRBV18 CASSPGTSAGEQFF TGTGCCAGCTCACCGGGAACTAGCGCTGGTGAGCAGTTCTTC
TRBD2 - 15 TRBJ2-3 TRBV29-1 CSVEASGLAGGTQYF TGCAGCGTTGAGGCCTCCGGGCTAGCGGGTGGTACGCAGTATTTT
- - 12 TRBJ2-2 TRBV28 CASSLNTGELFF TGTGCCAGCAGTTTAAACACCGGGGAGCTGTTTTTT
- - 13 TRBJ1-4 TRBV30 CAWSRNVLEKLFF TGTGCCTGGAGTAGGAATGTACTTGAAAAACTGTTTTTT
- once 14 TRBJ2-5 TRBV7-2 CASSLGGSGETQYF TGTGCCAGCAGCTTAGGGGGCTCTGGAGAGACCCAGTACTTC
- few 13 TRBJ2-7 TRBV7-2 CASSSDIAYEQYF TGTGCCAGCAGCTCGGACATAGCCTACGAGCAGTACTTC
- - 15 TRBJ1-2 TRBV11-2 CASSLRPGVAYGYTF TGTGCCAGCAGCTTACGGCCAGGGGTAGCCTATGGCTACACCTTC
- few 10 TRBJ1-5 TRBV28 CASSRQPQHF TGTGCCAGCAGTCGTCAGCCCCAGCATTTT
TRBD1 - 14 TRBJ2-3 TRBV30 CAWSVGTGRDTQYF TGTGCCTGGAGTGTCGGGACAGGGCGGGATACGCAGTATTTT
- once 14 TRBJ2-3 TRBV5-1 CASSLGSSADTQYF TGCGCCAGCAGCTTGGGCAGTAGCGCAGATACGCAGTATTTT
TRBD2 - 15 TRBJ2-4 TRBV10-3 CAISGTSGSKNIQYF TGTGCCATCAGTGGGACTAGCGGGAGTAAAAACATTCAGTACTTC
TRBD1 - 16 TRBJ1-2 TRBV15 CATSREETGIRYGYTF TGTGCCACCAGCAGAGAGGAGACAGGGATTAGGTATGGCTACACCTTC
TRBD2 - 15 TRBJ2-5 TRBV6-5 CASRLRRTGGETQYF TGTGCCAGCAGATTACGACGGACGGGAGGAGAGACCCAGTACTTC
TRBD1 - 15 TRBJ1-1 TRBV5-1 CASRGQGAWNTEAFF TGCGCCAGCAGGGGACAGGGGGCTTGGAACACTGAAGCTTTCTTT
- - 17 TRBJ2-3 TRBV5-4 CASSSGQLKNALDTQYF TGTGCCAGCAGCTCTGGACAGTTGAAGAATGCATTGGATACGCAGTATTTT
TRBD2 - 16 TRBJ2-3 TRBV29-1 CSVSREARQSTDTQYF TGCAGCGTTAGCCGGGAGGCGCGGCAAAGCACAGATACGCAGTATTTT
- - 15 TRBJ1-6 TRBV9 CASSETGRGNSPLHF TGTGCCAGCAGCGAAACAGGGAGGGGGAATTCACCCCTCCACTTT
TRBD1 few 10 TRBJ2-1 TRBV29-1 CSVETGMRFF TGCAGCGTCGAGACAGGGATGCGGTTCTTC
- - 14 TRBJ2-4 TRBV7-3 CASSPGGALDIQYF TGTGCCAGCAGCCCTGGGGGGGCGCTTGACATTCAGTACTTC
TRBD1 few 16 TRBJ1-1 TRBV7-8 CASSLRTGSSLTEAFF TGTGCCAGCAGCTTGCGGACAGGGTCTTCCCTCACTGAAGCTTTCTTT
- - 14 TRBJ2-7 TRBV19 CASSIPGASYEQYF TGTGCCAGTAGTATCCCCGGGGCCTCCTACGAGCAGTACTTC
- - 14 TRBJ1-1 TRBV7-3 CASSLQGSSTEAFF TGTGCCAGCAGCTTACAGGGGAGCAGCACTGAAGCTTTCTTT
TRBD2 - 15 TRBJ2-1 TRBV25-1 CASSEAAGEYNEQFF TGTGCCAGCAGTGAAGCAGCGGGAGAATACAATGAGCAGTTCTTC
- - 13 TRBJ1-1 TRBV4-1 CASSGQLNTEAFF TGCGCCAGCAGCGGACAGTTGAACACTGAAGCTTTCTTT
TRBD1 - 13 TRBJ1-5 TRBV30 CAWSGDRAQPQHF TGTGCCTGGAGTGGGGACAGGGCTCAGCCCCAGCATTTT
TRBD2 - 15 TRBJ2-3 TRBV18 CASSQTSGRIDTQYF TGTGCCAGCTCACAAACTAGCGGGAGGATAGATACGCAGTATTTT
- - 13 TRBJ1-2 TRBV29-1 CSVEDLSAAGYTF TGCAGCGTTGAAGATTTGAGCGCGGCTGGCTACACCTTC
- - 11 TRBJ2-3 TRBV30 CAWSRPDTQYF TGTGCCTGGAGTAGGCCAGATACGCAGTATTTT
TRBD2 - 15 TRBJ2-7 TRBV5-1 CASSWGGAGSYEQYF TGCGCCAGCAGCTGGGGAGGAGCGGGGAGCTACGAGCAGTACTTC
- - 15 TRBJ2-3 TRBV7-2 CASRPRERGTDTQYF TGTGCCAGCAGACCACGGGAGAGGGGTACAGATACGCAGTATTTT
- - 12 TRBJ2-5 TRBV2 CASSPPGGAQYF TGTGCCAGCAGCCCCCCCGGGGGAGCCCAGTACTTC
- - 10 TRBJ2-7 TRBV21-1 CASKPYEQYF TGTGCCAGCAAACCATACGAGCAGTACTTC
TRBD1 - 16 TRBJ2-5 TRBV5-1 CASSLEGTGVKETQYF TGCGCCAGCAGCTTGGAAGGGACAGGGGTAAAAGAGACCCAGTACTTC
- - 15 TRBJ2-7 TRBV30 CAWRGVGGIAYEQYF TGTGCCTGGAGGGGCGTTGGGGGGATCGCCTACGAGCAGTACTTC
TRBD2 - 17 TRBJ2-7 TRBV30 CAWSPWTSGTPDYEQYF TGTGCCTGGAGTCCCTGGACTAGCGGGACCCCCGACTACGAGCAGTACTTC
- - 13 TRBJ2-3 TRBV5-1 CASSLGQRDTQYF TGCGCCAGCAGCTTGGGTCAGAGAGATACGCAGTATTTT
TRBD2 - 14 TRBJ2-7 TRBV29-1 CSVESQRDSYEQYF TGCAGCGTTGAATCCCAGCGGGACTCCTACGAGCAGTACTTC